Shown below are 2 T cell receptor beta chains from a single sample sequenced in a study of blood T cell repertoires in COVID-19. Produced via immunoSEQ multiplex PCR; TCRdb's table is partial and in-frame only. This sample has over 200,000 clones; approximately 87% occur once, and the top ten carry approximately 6.2%. The sequencing sample was made of peripheral blood. Every receptor here comes from a man between 60 and 75 years old who had recovered from COVID-19.

The V gene is TRBV7-3, the J gene TRBJ2-3; TRBD2 agrees at 8 bases. The CDR3 is 16 residues long. Germline lookup yields CDR1 SGHTA and CDR2 FQGTGA. The J segment lost 4 bases and the V segment lost 2 bases, leaving 8 bases of the junction unmatched. In nucleotides, the CDR3 is TGTGCCAGCAGCTTATTGGCGGGAGGTGGCCCAGATACGCAGTATTTT. Translated, it gives CASSLLAGGGPDTQYF.

The genes are TRBV5-1 and TRBJ1-2; no firm D call. The CDR3 sequence is 12 residues long. Germline assignment: CDR1 SGHRS and CDR2 YFSETQ. V dropped 4 bases and J dropped 8 bases, with 12 bases sitting between them. The CDR3 protein is CASSPSGLGYTF. In DNA, the CDR3 is TGCGCCAGCAGCCCGTCGGGGTTGGGCTACACCTTC.